The next 30 T cell receptor beta chains were all read from a single sample in a study of Ad26.COV2.S vaccination and SARS-CoV-2 variants. Profiling relied on immunoSEQ multiplex PCR, and the TCRdb table lists in-frame clones only, not all of them. The sample consists of 440,000 or so clones, about 92% of them appearing once. The treatment denotes: about 20 received Ad26.COV2.S at low or high dose, single or two shots; about 5 received placebo; per-sample allocation not given. Samples were taken on day 63 after the first vaccine or placebo injection. The specimen was peripheral blood, collected in a trial of Ad26.COV2.S vaccine versus placebo. The receptors originated from a person aged 18-65 years who received the Ad26.COV2.S COVID-19 vaccine or a placebo.

With regard to this clone: The junction shows a germline mismatch at one end, possibly a read error. The chain links TRBV7-7 to TRBJ2-5; D is uncertain. This CDR3 region has 13 residues. Germline CDR1 SSHAT, CDR2 FNYEAQ (reference sequence). The CDR3 reads CASSFGTHETQYF. As DNA, the CDR3 is TGTGCTAGCAGCTTCGGTACCCATGAGACCCAGTACTTC.

This clone was observed a handful of times. The rearrangement joins TRBV10-3 to TRBJ1-1; the D is unclear. The CDR3 is 12 residues long. Trimming left V 10 bases short and J 3 bases short, with 12 bases between. Germline CDR1 ENHRY, CDR2 SYGVKD. CDR3 nucleotide sequence: TGTGCCACCAGAATGAGGGACACTGAAGCTTTCTTT. Protein: CATRMRDTEAFF.

This chain joins TRBV24-1 and TRBJ2-5; D perhaps matches TRBD2 (7 bases). The germline V and J ends were trimmed by 4 bases and 2 bases, with 13 bases remaining between them. The CDR3 is made up of 15 amino acids. CDR1 and CDR2 from the germline V gene are KGHDR and SFDVKD. This CDR3 is CATSDGGRAQETQYF. In DNA, the CDR3 is TGTGCCACCAGTGACGGGGGGCGGGCACAAGAGACCCAGTACTTC.

This chain links TRBV27 with TRBJ2-3; D unclear. This CDR3 comprises 13 residues. In germline, CDR1 is MNHEY, CDR2 SMNVEV (reference sequence). With 1 base removed from V and 4 bases from J, the gap between germline ends came to 6 bases. Here the CDR3 DNA reads TGTGCCAGCAGTTTATACCCCTCAGATACGCAGTATTTT. It encodes CASSLYPSDTQYF.

This clone was recorded a few times. The chain recombines TRBV18 with TRBJ1-3; D call uncertain. The CDR3 has 13 amino acids. The V end lost 3 bases, the J end lost 0 bases, and 3 bases lay between the germline ends. Germline V CDR1 and CDR2: KGHSH, LQKENI. In DNA form, the CDR3 reads TGTGCCAGCTCACCGTACTCTGGAAACACCATATATTTT. Protein product: CASSPYSGNTIYF.

V gene TRBV2 combines with J gene TRBJ2-1; 12 bases match TRBD2. This CDR3 is built from 15 residues. Per germline, CDR1 SNHLY and CDR2 FYNNEI. The junction had 2 bases not matched to a gene; V was cut back by 6 bases and J by 2 bases. CDR3 nucleotides: TGTGCCAGCAGAAGACTAGCGGGAGCCTACAATGAGCAGTTCTTC. The encoded protein is CASRRLAGAYNEQFF.

The chain joins TRBV6-1 to TRBJ2-7, with D perhaps matching TRBD1 (6 bases). Trimming took 1 base from V and 2 from J, leaving 15 bases between them. Germline V gene data show CDR1 as MNHNS and CDR2 as SASEGT. The CDR3 is made up of 16 amino acids. CDR3 in amino acids: CASSEGGQGYPYEQYF. The CDR3 nucleotides are TGTGCCAGCAGTGAAGGAGGTCAGGGGTATCCCTACGAGCAGTACTTC.

This clone was found once. The CDR3 region has the DNA TGTGCCAGCAGCTTGTGGCAGGGGGGAGATACGCAGTATTTT. Residues: CASSLWQGGDTQYF. The chain combines TRBV5-4 with TRBJ2-3; perhaps TRBD1 as D (7 bases). Trimming removed 1 base from V and 5 bases from J, with 11 bases in between. The CDR3 consists of 14 residues. Germline assignment: CDR1 SGHNT and CDR2 YYREEE (reference sequence).

The chain recombines TRBV28 with TRBJ1-4; tentatively, D is TRBD1 (6 bases). Germline values: CDR1 MDHEN, CDR2 SYDVKM. CDR3 length: 13 residues. V lost 5 bases to trimming and J lost 7 bases, with 11 bases between them. CDR3 loop: CASSPGQIEKLFF. DNA of the CDR3: TGTGCCAGCAGTCCTGGACAGATTGAAAAACTGTTTTTT. The full variable domain, its missing parts supplied by reference TRBV28 and TRBJ1-4, is DVKVTQSSRYLVKRTGEKVFLECVQDMDHENMFWYRQDPGLGLRLIYFSYDVKMKEKGDIPEGYSVSREKKERFSLILESASTNQTSMYLCASSPGQIEKLFFGSGTQLSVL.

The chain employs TRBV6-5 and TRBJ1-2; 8 positions agree with TRBD1. Germline loops: CDR1 MNHEY, CDR2 SVGAGI. The CDR3 has 14 residues. Trimming cost V 6 bases and J 6 bases; bases outside gene matches: 9. The CDR3 loop reads CASSPDRAKNGYTF. The CDR3 coding sequence is TGTGCCAGCAGCCCGGACAGGGCAAAGAATGGCTACACCTTC.

The chain links TRBV3-1 (or the pseudogene TRBV3-2) to TRBJ2-1; the match to TRBD2 covers 12 bases. This CDR3 is built from 17 residues. J was trimmed by 4 bases and V by 5 bases; bases with no gene match: 9. Germline V lookup: CDR1 LGHDT, CDR2 YNNKEL (reference sequence). DNA of the CDR3: TGTGCCAGCAGCTCCCGACTAGCGGGAGAACTTTACAATGAGCAGTTCTTC. Its protein is CASSSRLAGELYNEQFF.

J is TRBJ2-2 and V is TRBV4-1; TRBD2 aligns across 7 bases. The length of the CDR3 is 17 residues. Per germline, CDR1 MGHRA and CDR2 YSYEKL. The J segment lost 9 bases and the V segment lost 1 base, leaving 14 bases of the junction unmatched. CDR3 in DNA: TGCGCCAGCAGCCAAGGGCAGGGTAGCGGGTCGAAGTGGGAGCTGTTTTTT. Translation: CASSQGQGSGSKWELFF.

Note on this clone: The sample has other DNA sequences that encode this CDR3 too. The gene calls are TRBV3-1 (or the pseudogene TRBV3-2) and TRBJ2-1; weak D call: TRBD2 (6 bases). Trimming stripped 5 bases from V and 7 bases from J, with 12 bases between. CDR3 size: 13 residues. Germline V CDR1 and CDR2: LGHDT, YNNKEL (reference sequence). The CDR3 here is CASSSGTSNEQFF. The CDR3 DNA reads as TGTGCCAGCAGCTCCGGGACTTCAAATGAGCAGTTCTTC.

V gene TRBV3-1 (or the pseudogene TRBV3-2) combines with J gene TRBJ2-3, with D perhaps given as TRBD1 or TRBD2 (5 bases each). The CDR3 runs to 13 residues. V shed 4 bases and J shed 10 bases, with 15 bases lying between them. Germline CDR1 reads LGHDT; CDR2 reads YNNKEL (reference sequence). This CDR3 is CASSLGTWDAQYF. Here the CDR3 DNA reads TGTGCCAGCAGCCTCGGGACCTGGGACGCGCAGTATTTT.

The chain links TRBV24-1 to TRBJ2-1; D is unresolved. CDR3 length equals 16 residues. The ends were cut back, 4 bases at V and 2 bases at J, with 14 bases in the middle. Germline loops: CDR1 KGHDR, CDR2 SFDVKD. CDR3 sequence: CATSDPQIPPYNEQFF. The CDR3 DNA sequence: TGTGCCACCAGTGACCCTCAAATCCCCCCCTACAATGAGCAGTTCTTC.

The rearrangement uses TRBV28 and TRBJ2-1; 7 nucleotides line up with TRBD2. The CDR3 is 16 amino acids. Germline trimming cut 4 bases from V and 0 bases from J; bases unmatched to any gene: 6. Germline V gene data show CDR1 as MDHEN and CDR2 as SYDVKM. This CDR3 is CASSSVAGVSYNEQFF. CDR3 in DNA: TGTGCCAGCAGTTCGGTGGCGGGAGTCTCCTACAATGAGCAGTTCTTC.

J is TRBJ1-3 and V is TRBV7-6; D might be TRBD1 (5 bases). The CDR3 covers 15 residues. The germline gives CDR1 SGHVS, CDR2 FNYEAQ. V was pared by 5 bases and J by 0 bases, with 11 bases between. The CDR3 coding sequence is TGTGCCAGCAGCCCGGACACAGACTCTGGAAACACCATATATTTT. This codes for CASSPDTDSGNTIYF.

This clone was counted once. The chain joins TRBV6-5 to TRBJ2-7; 8 nucleotides agree with TRBD1. The CDR3 is 14 residues long. From germline, CDR1 is MNHEY and CDR2 SVGAGI. With V trimmed by 4 bases and J by 3 bases, 5 bases remained unmatched. As DNA, the CDR3 is TGTGCCAGCAGTTCAACAGGGGGAGGCTACGAGCAGTACTTC. Its protein is CASSSTGGGYEQYF.

The chain carries TRBV24-1 and TRBJ2-1, with 15 bases lining up with TRBD2. Unmatched junction bases numbered 7, after V lost 3 bases and J lost 8 bases. CDR1 and CDR2 (germline): KGHDR, SFDVKD. The CDR3 is 17 amino acids. CDR3 bases: TGTGCCACCAGTGATCCCGGGACTAGCGGGAGGTTCGATGAGCAGTTCTTC. It is translated as CATSDPGTSGRFDEQFF.

The V call is TRBV5-4, the J call TRBJ1-5; the D gene is possibly TRBD1 (5 bases). Germline V gives CDR1 SGHNT, CDR2 YYREEE (reference sequence). This CDR3 is 13 amino acids long. The germline V and J ends were trimmed by 5 bases and 9 bases, with 15 bases remaining between them. The CDR3 protein is CASSLWGLRPQHF. Written as DNA, the CDR3 is TGTGCCAGCAGTCTTTGGGGGTTGCGGCCCCAGCATTTT. The entire variable domain, with the rest obtained from reference TRBV5-4 and TRBJ1-5, is as follows: ETGVTQSPTHLIKTRGQQVTLRCSSQSGHNTVSWYQQALGQGPQFIFQYYREEENGRGNFPPRFSGLQFPNYSSELNVNALELDDSALYLCASSLWGLRPQHFGDGTRLSIL.

The chain combines TRBV27 with TRBJ2-7; maybe TRBD1 (5 bases). Per the germline V gene, CDR1 is MNHEY and CDR2 is SMNVEV (reference sequence). Trimming took off 3 bases at V and 0 bases at J, with 12 bases between the two ends. The CDR3 length is 15 residues. CDR3 nucleotide sequence: TGTGCCAGCAGTTTTTCCGGACAAGTCTCCTACGAGCAGTACTTC. Translation gives CASSFSGQVSYEQYF.

This sequence joins TRBV15 and TRBJ1-5; 8 bases fit TRBD1. The J segment lost 0 bases and the V segment lost 0 bases, leaving 7 bases of the junction unmatched. Germline V gene sequence: CDR1 LNHNV, CDR2 YYDKDF (reference sequence). The CDR3 length is 18 residues. CDR3 sequence: CATSRDLRQGYSNQPQHF. As DNA, the CDR3 is TGTGCCACCAGCAGAGATCTACGACAGGGGTATAGCAATCAGCCCCAGCATTTT.

The chain carries TRBV12-3 or TRBV12-4 and TRBJ2-7; D remains unclear. V was pared by 5 bases and J by 5 bases, with 7 bases between. There are 11 residues in the CDR3. CDR3 in DNA: TGTGCCAGCAGTATAGGGAACGAGCAGTACTTC. It specifies CASSIGNEQYF.

The V call is TRBV20-1, the J call TRBJ1-6; D gene ambiguous. CDR3 length: 11 residues. V was clipped by 6 bases and J by 8 bases, with 8 bases between them. The V gene's germline CDR1 is DFQATT and CDR2 SNEGSKA (reference sequence). DNA of the CDR3: TGCAGTGCCAACGTGGATTCACCCCTCCACTTT. Encoded protein: CSANVDSPLHF.

The rearrangement uses TRBV3-1 (or the pseudogene TRBV3-2) and TRBJ2-5; no firm D call. Trimming removed 1 base at V and 2 bases at J, with 5 bases between. CDR1 and CDR2 from the germline V gene are LGHDT and YNNKEL (reference sequence). This CDR3 comprises 13 residues. The CDR3 DNA reads as TGTGCCAGCAGCCAAGTTACGCAAGAGACCCAGTACTTC. Protein sequence: CASSQVTQETQYF.

The chain has TRBV15 and TRBJ2-7; D perhaps matches TRBD1 (6 bases). The CDR3 loop spans 17 amino acids. V was clipped by 2 bases and J by 0 bases, with 17 bases between them. Germline V gene lookup returns CDR1 LNHNV and CDR2 YYDKDF (reference sequence). The CDR3 loop reads CATSRQYRQASSYEQYF. Written as DNA, the CDR3 is TGTGCCACCAGCAGACAATACCGACAGGCGAGCTCCTACGAGCAGTACTTC.

V is TRBV6-2 or TRBV6-3 and J is TRBJ2-7; D is perhaps TRBD2 (6 bases). Trimming left V 5 bases short and J 2 bases short, with 19 bases between. This CDR3 spans 16 amino acids. From germline, CDR1 is MNHEY and CDR2 SVGEGT. This CDR3 is CASSTRSGSITYEQYF. The DNA for the CDR3 is TGTGCCAGCAGTACCCGTAGCGGCTCCATAACCTACGAGCAGTACTTC.

This chain joins TRBV27 and TRBJ2-7; possibly TRBD2 for D (5 bases). V lost 0 bases and J 4 bases, leaving 7 bases between the germline ends. Per the germline V gene, CDR1 is MNHEY and CDR2 is SMNVEV (reference sequence). The CDR3 runs 13 residues. The CDR3 is CASSLSGVYEQYF. The CDR3 nucleotides are TGTGCCAGCAGTTTATCCGGGGTATACGAGCAGTACTTC.

V gene TRBV6-2 or TRBV6-3 combines with J gene TRBJ2-7; a possible D gene is TRBD2 (6 bases). Germline-derived CDR1 and CDR2 are MNHEY and SVGEGT. This CDR3 has 14 amino acids. V lost 7 bases to trimming and J lost 2 bases, with 15 bases between them. CDR3 sequence (DNA): TGTGCCAGCACCCCACGGGACTTCCCCTACGAGCAGTACTTC. Amino acid sequence: CASTPRDFPYEQYF.

This clone was observed once. V and J are TRBV9 and TRBJ2-1; D is perhaps TRBD1 (6 bases). The length of the CDR3 is 15 residues. V lost 1 base and J lost 5, with 13 bases in between. The germline CDR1 and CDR2 sequences are SGDLS and YYNGEE. The CDR3: CASSVRGSANNEQFF. The CDR3 coding sequence is TGTGCCAGCAGCGTAAGGGGGAGTGCCAACAATGAGCAGTTCTTC.